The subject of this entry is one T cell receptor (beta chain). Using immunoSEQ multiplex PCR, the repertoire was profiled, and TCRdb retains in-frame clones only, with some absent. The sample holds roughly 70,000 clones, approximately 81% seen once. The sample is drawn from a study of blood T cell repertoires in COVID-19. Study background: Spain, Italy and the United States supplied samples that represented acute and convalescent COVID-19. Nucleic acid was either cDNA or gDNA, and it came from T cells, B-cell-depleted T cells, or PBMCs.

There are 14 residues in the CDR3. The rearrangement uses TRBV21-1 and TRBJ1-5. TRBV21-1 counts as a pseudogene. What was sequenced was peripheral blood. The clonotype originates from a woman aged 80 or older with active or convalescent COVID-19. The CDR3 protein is CASSNSSLNQPQHF. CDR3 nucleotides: TGTGCCAGCAGCAATTCGTCCCTTAATCAGCCCCAGCATTTT.